The present TCR beta chain was sequenced within a study of T-cell memory formation after mild COVID-19 (dated by TCRdb to the early 2020s). About the investigation overall: TCR sequence clusters from the two donors were largely donor specific. Two young, previously healthy adult volunteers, one female and one male, were included in the cohort. T-cell clones expanding and contracting after mild COVID-19 in a couple of donors were tracked by longitudinal TCRalpha and TCRbeta repertoire sequencing. Paper-wide results and their limitations: The study covered only a couple of mild cases, and larger cohorts including severe cases with pre-infection samples were considered necessary. Some responding clones were found in pre-infection memory, which suggests that pre-existing cross-reactive memory T cells took part in the SARS-CoV-2 response. Balanced CD4/CD8 phenotypes were observed for clones contracting from day 15 to 85, whereas a bias towards CD4+ was observed for a second wave of clones expanding from day 15 to 37. Contracting CD4+ clones were located mainly in the CM and EM memory subsets, whereas CD8+ clones were found to be enriched in EMRA. Whether the second-wave clones peaking on day 37 were SARS-CoV-2 specific was not confirmed.

PBMCs were isolated by Ficoll-Paque density gradient centrifugation. For sequencing, an Illumina NovaSeq 6000 was employed. cDNA libraries for TCRalpha and TCRbeta were prepared by 5'RACE using constant-segment primers, with sample barcodes and unique molecular identifiers added. Trizol reagent was used to extract RNA from every sample. The libraries were amplified in two PCR steps, and the second step added a second sample barcode and Illumina TruSeq adapters. Sequencing of libraries was performed on an Illumina NovaSeq with 2 x 150 bp paired-end reads. The published analysis was carried out like this. Demultiplexing of reads and collapsing into UMI-guided consensus sequences were performed with migec v1.2.7. With mixcr v2.1.11, UMI consensuses were aligned to TRA and TRB V and J templates and assembled into clonotypes. A clonotype was counted as expanded or contracted only when both edgeR and NoisET called the clonotype significant, with the noise models trained on biological replicates. edgeR calls used a false discovery rate-adjusted p below 0.01 and a log2 fold-change threshold of 1. PCA with hierarchical clustering of max-normalized trajectories of the 1000 most abundant clonotypes was used as exploratory dynamics analysis. Separately sequenced CD4+ and CD8+ repertoires were used to assign a CD4 or CD8 phenotype to each responding clone. In-frame beta chains were kept once TCRdb had trimmed the public reads at Q25 with fastp and called clones with MiXCR. Merged by CDR3 protein, the rows form single entries marked with the most common genes and DNA. What appears here as the V and J calls and clone size reflects TCRdb's work, not the paper's. The sample contains under 300,000 distinct CDR3 sequences, 16% of them found a single time. Of the sample, approximately 3.5% is held by the ten largest clones.

This clonotype was detected only a few times. The antigen it recognizes is unknown. No quality values exist for individual bases; no much larger clone is one base distant. This receptor was obtained from a man younger than 35 who had mild COVID-19 (a few samples of this study predate the infection). The sample titles of this study are shuffled in the database, so cell type and time point are left out; the donor was told from shared clones. Specimen: PBMCs or a T cell subset sorted from them (not recorded which).

CDR3 region: CASSYSIRVAGNTIYF. Here is the DNA: TGTGCCAGCAGTTACTCCATTAGGGTCGCAGGAAACACCATATATTTT. The chain uses TRBV6-5 and TRBJ1-3; the D gene assignment is ambiguous. The CDR3 numbers 16 residues from cysteine through phenylalanine. Just the 48-base CDR3 DNA is kept, in frame starting at base 1. V loses 0 bases, J loses 4 bases, and the germline ends lie 13 bases apart. In the germline V gene, CDR1 corresponds to MNHEY and CDR2 to SVGAGI.